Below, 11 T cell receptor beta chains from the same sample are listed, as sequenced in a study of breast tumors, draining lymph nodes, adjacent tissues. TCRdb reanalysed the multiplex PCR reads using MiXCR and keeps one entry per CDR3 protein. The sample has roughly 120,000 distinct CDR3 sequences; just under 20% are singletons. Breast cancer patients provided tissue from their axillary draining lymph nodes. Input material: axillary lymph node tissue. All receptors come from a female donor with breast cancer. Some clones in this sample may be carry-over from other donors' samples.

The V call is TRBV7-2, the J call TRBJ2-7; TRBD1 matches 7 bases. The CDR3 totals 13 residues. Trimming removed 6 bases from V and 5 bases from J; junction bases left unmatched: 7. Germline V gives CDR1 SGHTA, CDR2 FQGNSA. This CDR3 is CASSLGQEHEQYF. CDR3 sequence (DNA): TGTGCCAGCAGTCTAGGACAGGAGCACGAGCAGTACTTC.

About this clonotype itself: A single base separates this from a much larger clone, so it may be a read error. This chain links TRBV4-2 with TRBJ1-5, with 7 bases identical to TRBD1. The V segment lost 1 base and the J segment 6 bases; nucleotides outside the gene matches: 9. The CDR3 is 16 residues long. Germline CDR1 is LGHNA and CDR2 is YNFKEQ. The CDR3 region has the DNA TGTGCCAGCAGCCAAGCCGGGACAGAGAACAGTCAGCCCCAGCATTTT. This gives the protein CASSQAGTENSQPQHF.

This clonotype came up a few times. The CDR3 sequence is CAFGRINEKLFF. CDR3 nucleotide sequence: TGTGCCTTCGGACGGATCAATGAAAAACTGTTTTTT. The V and J genes are TRBV30 and TRBJ1-4; unclear D gene. The CDR3 is 12 residues long. Looked up from germline, CDR1 is GTSNPN and CDR2 is SVGIG (reference sequence). V was shortened by 7 bases and J by 5 bases, with 11 bases between the two germline ends.

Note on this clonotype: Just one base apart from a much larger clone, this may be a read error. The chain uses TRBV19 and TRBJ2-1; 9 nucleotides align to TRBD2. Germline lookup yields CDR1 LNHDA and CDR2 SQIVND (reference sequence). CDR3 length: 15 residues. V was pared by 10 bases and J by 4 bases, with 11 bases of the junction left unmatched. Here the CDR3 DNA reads TGTGCCAATAGAATTAGCGGGAGAGTTTACAATGAGCAGTTCTTC. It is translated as CANRISGRVYNEQFF.

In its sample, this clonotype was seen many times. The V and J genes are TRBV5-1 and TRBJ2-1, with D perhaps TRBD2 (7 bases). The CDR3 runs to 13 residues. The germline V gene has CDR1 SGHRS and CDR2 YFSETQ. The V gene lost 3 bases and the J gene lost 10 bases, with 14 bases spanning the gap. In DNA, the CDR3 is TGCGCCAGCAGCTCACAGGGAGCGGGAGAGCAGTTCTTC. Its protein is CASSSQGAGEQFF.

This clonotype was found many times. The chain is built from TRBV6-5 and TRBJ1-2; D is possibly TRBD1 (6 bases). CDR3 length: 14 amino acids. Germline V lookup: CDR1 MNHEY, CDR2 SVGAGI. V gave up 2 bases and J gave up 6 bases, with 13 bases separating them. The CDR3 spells CASSYVVGGDGYTF. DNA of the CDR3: TGTGCCAGCAGTTACGTGGTAGGGGGGGATGGCTACACCTTC.

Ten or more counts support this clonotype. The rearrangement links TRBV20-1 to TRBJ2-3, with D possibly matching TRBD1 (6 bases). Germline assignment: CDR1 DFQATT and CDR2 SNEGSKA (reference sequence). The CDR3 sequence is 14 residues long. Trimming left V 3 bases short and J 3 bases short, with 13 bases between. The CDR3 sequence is CSASLGARTDTQYF. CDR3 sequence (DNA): TGCAGTGCTAGCTTGGGGGCGAGGACAGATACGCAGTATTTT.

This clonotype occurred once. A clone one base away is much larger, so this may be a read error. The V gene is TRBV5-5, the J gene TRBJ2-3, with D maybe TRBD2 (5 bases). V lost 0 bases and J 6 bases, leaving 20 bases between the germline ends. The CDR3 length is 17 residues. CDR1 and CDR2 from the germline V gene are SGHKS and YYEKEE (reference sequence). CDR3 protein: CASSLAYLADQWDTQYF. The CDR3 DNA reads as TGTGCCAGCAGCTTGGCCTACCTAGCAGACCAGTGGGATACGCAGTATTTT.

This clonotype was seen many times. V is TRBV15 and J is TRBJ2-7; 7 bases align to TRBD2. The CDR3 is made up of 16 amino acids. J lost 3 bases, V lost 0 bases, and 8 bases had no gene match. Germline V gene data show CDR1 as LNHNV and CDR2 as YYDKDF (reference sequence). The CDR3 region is CATSRDRGETRYEQYF. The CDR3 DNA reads TGTGCCACCAGCAGAGATCGGGGGGAGACCCGCTACGAGCAGTACTTC.

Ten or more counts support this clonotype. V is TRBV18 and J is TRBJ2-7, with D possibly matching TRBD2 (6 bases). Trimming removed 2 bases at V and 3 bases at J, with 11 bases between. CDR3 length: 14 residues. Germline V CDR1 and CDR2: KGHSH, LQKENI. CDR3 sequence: CASSPEVGGYEQYF. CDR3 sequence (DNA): TGTGCCAGCTCACCAGAGGTCGGGGGCTACGAGCAGTACTTC.

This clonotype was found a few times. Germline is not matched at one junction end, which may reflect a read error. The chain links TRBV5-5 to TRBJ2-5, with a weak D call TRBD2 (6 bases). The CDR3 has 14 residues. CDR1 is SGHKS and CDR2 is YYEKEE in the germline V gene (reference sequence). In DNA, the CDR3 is TGTGCCAGCAGCTTGGAGGAGGGCTGGGAGACCCGGTACTTC. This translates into CASSLEEGWETRYF.